This TCR beta chain was documented in a study of shared clonotypes between healthy human individuals. General study results and limits: It was observed that about 5% of naive CD4 clonotypes were shared across several donors. The rarefaction results pointed to incomplete sorted-subset sequencing despite large depth.

An approximately 220 ng quantity of DNA, roughly 29,000 T cell genomes, went into the sorted-subset replicate PCRs. TCRdb's table, derived via immunoSEQ multiplex PCR, lists solely in-frame clones and lacks some. The sample lists about 2 million clones; roughly 95% were seen once. The naive CD8 fraction comprised CD45RO-negative cells positively selected for CCR7 and excluded terminally differentiated effector memory CD45RA+ cells. Each sample came from a Caucasian adult donor living in Nashville, Tennessee. Germline values: CDR1 ENHRY, CDR2 SYGVKD. This CDR3 comprises 13 residues. Trimming left V 2 bases short and J 6 bases short, with 8 bases between. Comments on this clone: Antigen unknown.

Sequencing was performed on naive CD8+ T cells sorted from blood. The source is a man aged 18 to 29 in good health. The gene calls are TRBV10-3 and TRBJ1-5, with a possible D match to TRBD1 (5 bases). This CDR3 reads CAISEGGSQPQHF. The CDR3 region has the DNA TGTGCCATCAGTGAGGGGGGGAGTCAGCCCCAGCATTTT.